The clone carrying this T cell receptor (beta chain) has a handful of counts. Its antigen is unidentified. Use of 60 Vbeta and 13 Jbeta primers characterized the PCR. TCRdb's copy holds only in-frame clones and misses some; the assay was immunoSEQ multiplex PCR. The sample shows about 190,000 clones, 65% to 85% of them seen only once. CDR1 and CDR2 (germline): SQVTM, ANQGSEA. Between the trimmed V and J ends, which lost 7 bases and 0 bases, there was a span of 10 bases. This CDR3 comprises 13 residues. These data come from a study of cytomegalovirus exposure and HLA in healthy donors. About the research overall: A preliminary data release comprised about 85 million unique TCRs obtained from HLA-typed donors.

Each donor was nominally healthy when sampled (though unrecorded immune exposures were likely). Study observations and caveats: Association of about 17,000 TCR beta sequences with HLA alleles was found at 0.05 false discovery rate in a later analysis. Common viral pathogens seemed to be connected with several of the most significant clusters, according to a later analysis.

The rearrangement uses TRBV29-1 and TRBJ2-1, with a possible D match to TRBD2 (6 bases). The sequencing input was PBMCs. The receptor's source is a man aged 35-49 years in good health and CMV-seropositive. The DNA of the CDR3 is TGCAGCGCCTTGACTAGCTCCTACAATGAGCAGTTCTTC. Its translation is CSALTSSYNEQFF.